This T cell receptor (beta chain) was recorded in a study of cytomegalovirus exposure and HLA in healthy donors. Study-wide findings and caveats: One cluster of highly shared sequence variants probably arose as a sequencing artifact. Later, TCR association rates were found to vary by HLA locus, highest for DRB1 and lowest for HLA-C. Within an earlier analysis, most TCR beta V segments proved productive either about 90% or about 30% of the time. Reportedly, a later analysis found an Asian-associated ancestry cluster had fewer N-insertions than the roughly 700-donor mean.

Trimming left V 3 bases short and J 9 bases short, with 11 bases between. CDR1 and CDR2 from the germline V gene are DFQATT and SNEGSKA (reference sequence). The CDR3 has 11 residues. Points on this clone: Its antigen remains unknown.

PCR primers comprised 60 Vbeta and 13 Jbeta primers. Clones were sequenced by immunoSEQ multiplex PCR, and TCRdb holds only the in-frame ones, with some missing. This sample has roughly 200,000 clones, with around four fifths found just once. The sequence came from a man over 45 in good health and CMV-seronegative. The sequenced sample was PBMCs. This chain uses TRBV20-1 with TRBJ1-1; tentatively, D is TRBD1 (6 bases). CDR3 nucleotide sequence: TGCAGTGCTAGGGTTACAGGGAAAGCTTTCTTT. Amino acids: CSARVTGKAFF.